What follows are 11 T cell receptor beta chains derived from one specimen sequenced in a study of beta chain features in type 1 diabetes. Broader study findings: TCRB CDR3s from Type 1 diabetes patients were moderately but significantly shorter in all four CD4+ subsets.

These receptors have no known antigen. The isolated RNA, all of it, was reverse transcribed, so expressed TCRB transcripts were what got sequenced. Sequencing was performed with immunoSEQ multiplex PCR; in TCRdb, only in-frame clones are kept and a portion is missing. The table includes about 740,000 clones, around 15% detected once. The sequencing sample was made of naive CD4+ T cells from blood. The receptors shown here come from a man between 18 and 29 years old with type 1 diabetes.

This clone was picked up a small number of times. This chain's CDR3 is CASRESHTEAFF. The CDR3 DNA reads as TGTGCCAGCAGGGAGTCCCACACTGAAGCTTTCTTT. This chain connects TRBV28 to TRBJ1-1; no reliable D call. This CDR3 has 12 amino acids. Germline loops: CDR1 MDHEN, CDR2 SYDVKM. V lost 6 bases, J lost 3 bases, and 8 bases lay in between. The full variable domain, rest sourced from reference TRBV28 and TRBJ1-1, is DVKVTQSSRYLVKRTGEKVFLECVQDMDHENMFWYRQDPGLGLRLIYFSYDVKMKEKGDIPEGYSVSREKKERFSLILESASTNQTSMYLCASRESHTEAFFGQGTRLTVV.

A few counts support this clone. The chain links TRBV30 to TRBJ2-6, with 9 bases lining up with TRBD1. The CDR3 consists of 14 residues. V lost 4 bases, J lost 12 bases, and 10 bases stayed unmatched. Germline CDR1 reads GTSNPN; CDR2 reads SVGIG (reference sequence). CDR3 DNA: TGTGCCTGGACCCGGGACAGGGAAATCCGCGTCCTGACTTTC. This gives the protein CAWTRDREIRVLTF.

This clone came up a few times. The chain recombines TRBV20-1 with TRBJ1-6; weak D call: TRBD1 (5 bases). Germline CDR1 is DFQATT and CDR2 is SNEGSKA (reference sequence). The CDR3 has 11 residues. V lost 3 bases, J lost 8 bases, and 5 bases lay in between. The CDR3 is CSARGDSPLHF. CDR3 coding DNA: TGCAGTGCTAGGGGGGATTCACCCCTCCACTTT.

The chain uses TRBV10-3 and TRBJ2-7; no firm D call. CDR1 ENHRY and CDR2 SYGVKD come from the germline V gene. This CDR3 spans 12 amino acids. V was pared by 10 bases and J by 2 bases, with 12 bases between. This chain's CDR3 is CATRRATYEQYF. CDR3 DNA sequence: TGTGCCACCAGGAGAGCTACCTACGAGCAGTACTTC.

This clone showed up just a few times. V usage is TRBV5-1 and J usage is TRBJ2-1; a weak D match, TRBD1 (5 bases). The V end was cut by 7 bases, the J end by 5 bases, with 10 bases between. The CDR3 sequence is 12 residues long. CDR1 and CDR2 from the germline V gene are SGHRS and YFSETQ. CDR3: CASRTGNNEQFF. CDR3 nucleotide sequence: TGCGCCAGCCGCACAGGTAACAATGAGCAGTTCTTC.

The chain carries TRBV7-6 and TRBJ2-5; no clear D. CDR3 length: 15 residues. Germline V gives CDR1 SGHVS, CDR2 FNYEAQ. The ends were cut back, 5 bases at V and 0 bases at J, with 13 bases in the middle. CDR3 DNA: TGTGCCAGCAGCCCAAAAGAGTGGCACCAAGAGACCCAGTACTTC. Protein: CASSPKEWHQETQYF.

This chain uses TRBV6-5 with TRBJ1-1; D not certain. The CDR3 has 13 residues. Trimming shortened V by 8 bases and J by 5 bases, and 15 bases separated the two germline ends. Germline CDR1 MNHEY, CDR2 SVGAGI. CDR3 in DNA: TGTGCCAGCTGGCAATTCCTTTGGACTGAAGCTTTCTTT. It yields the protein CASWQFLWTEAFF.

The table lists this clone with a count of one. This chain uses TRBV5-1 with TRBJ2-7; weak D call: TRBD2 (5 bases). The CDR3 is made up of 14 amino acids. Germline CDR1 SGHRS, CDR2 YFSETQ. Trimming removed 3 bases from V and 6 bases from J, with 16 bases in between. The CDR3 coding sequence is TGCGCCAGCAGCTCCGCGTCCCGCCGGGGCGAGCAGTACTTC. It yields the protein CASSSASRRGEQYF. The whole variable domain, filled in from reference TRBV5-1 and TRBJ2-7, reads KAGVTQTPRYLIKTRGQQVTLSCSPISGHRSVSWYQQTPGQGLQFLFEYFSETQRNKGNFPGRFSGRQFSNSRSEMNVSTLELGDSALYLCASSSASRRGEQYFGPGTRLTVT.

The table lists this clone with a few counts. This sequence joins TRBV25-1 and TRBJ1-5, with 7 bases identical to TRBD1. This CDR3 is built from 14 residues. The junction had 2 bases not matched to a gene; V was cut back by 5 bases and J by 1 base. Germline loops: CDR1 MGHDK, CDR2 SYGVNS. CDR3 region: CASSQQGSNQPQHF. In nucleotides, the CDR3 is TGTGCCAGCAGTCAACAGGGGAGCAATCAGCCCCAGCATTTT.

The chain has TRBV19 and TRBJ2-1; D gene ambiguous. With 3 bases removed from V and 0 bases from J, the gap between germline ends came to 6 bases. Germline CDR1 reads LNHDA; CDR2 reads SQIVND (reference sequence). CDR3 length: 14 amino acids. CDR3: CASSIMSSYNEQFF. Written as DNA, the CDR3 is TGTGCCAGTAGTATCATGAGCTCCTACAATGAGCAGTTCTTC. The variable domain in full, with the rest retrieved from reference TRBV19 and TRBJ2-1, is DGGITQSPKYLFRKEGQNVTLSCEQNLNHDAMYWYRQDPGQGLRLIYYSQIVNDFQKGDIAEGYSVSREKKESFPLTVTSAQKNPTAFYLCASSIMSSYNEQFFGPGTRLTVL.

The table lists this clone with a few counts. This rearrangement joins TRBV2 to TRBJ2-3; D is unclear. This CDR3 is 15 amino acids long. The germline V gene has CDR1 SNHLY and CDR2 FYNNEI. The V gene lost 6 bases and the J gene lost 4 bases, with 17 bases spanning the gap. Here the CDR3 DNA reads TGTGCCAGCAGATCGCAAGGTGATGCGGCAGATACGCAGTATTTT. This gives the protein CASRSQGDAADTQYF.